This T cell receptor beta chain appears in the sequencing data of a study of shared clonotypes between healthy human individuals (dated by TCRdb to 2018 to 2020). Concerning the study at large: A few men and two women, aged 18 to 49 years, made up the cohort. To estimate repertoire size and how much clonotype sharing occurs between individuals, the study deeply sequenced the blood TCR repertoires of about five healthy adults. Between about 0.8 and 8.9 billion PBMCs per donor were obtained by leukapheresis. For each donor, CD4 naive and CD4 memory were each run on three plates, CD8 naive on two plates, and CD8 memory on one plate. To increase sequencing depth and limit assay-specific biases, different laboratories used diverse techniques to prepare libraries and sequence TCR repertoires. The research as a whole found: Naive subsets generally had larger estimated clonotype richness than memory subsets. Higher generation probabilities were observed for clonotypes shared by all four sorted-subset donors than for non-shared clonotypes. Incomplete sequencing was indicated by rarefaction of sorted-subset datasets, despite the large sequencing depth. The genetic and exposure-history diversity represented was limited by the small number of donors. Based on pairwise subsampling, the degree of clonotype sharing among donors was expected to be affected by sequencing depth. Around 5% of naive CD4, roughly 3.5% of naive CD8, approximately 2% of memory CD4, and around 0.42% of memory CD8 clonotypes were shared across four donors. Sampling was restricted to blood, and TCR repertoires in tissue are likely to differ from TCR repertoires in blood.

As concerns this clone: Which antigen it targets is not known. No much larger clone exists at a distance of one base, and base qualities are not known.

Trimming takes 5 bases from V and 2 bases from J, and the germline ends sit 13 bases apart. The germline V gene sets CDR1 to SGHNT and CDR2 to YENEEA. Its CDR3 holds 14 amino acids, cysteine through phenylalanine. The only DNA kept is the CDR3, 42 bases in frame from the first base. Donors were healthy HIV-negative adults with no recently reported acute infections or vaccinations. All donors were Caucasian adults living in Nashville, Tennessee, USA. CD4+ T cells were enriched through magnetic negative selection, after which naive cells were positively selected on CD45RA and the remaining negative fraction served as the memory subset. Blood was obtained by leukapheresis, after which PBMCs were separated by Ficoll-Histopaque density gradient centrifugation and cryopreserved in liquid nitrogen vapor phase. Analytical flow cytometry was used to check the purity and quantity of each magnetically sorted T cell population. Each sorted fraction had its genomic DNA isolated and then quantified by UV absorbance on a Nanodrop 2000c.

TCR CDR3 regions were amplified from genomic DNA by multiplex PCR using the deep immunoSEQ assay. Extracted genomic DNA from each cell subset was distributed evenly across all wells of several immunoSEQ 96-well plates, and each plate was treated as a replicate. For sorted subsets, 200 ng of genomic DNA, equivalent to 25,000 to 35,000 T cell genomes, went into each replicate PCR. Purified libraries were measured with a Qubit 3.0 fluorometer, size-checked on a Bioanalyzer 2100, and measured again with the KAPA Library Quantification kit. Each immunoSEQ 96-well plate was sequenced on its own single-read 150-cycle Illumina NextSeq 550 flow cell. The source study handled its data this way. Because the immunoSEQ output held only junctional sequences and lacked quality scores, the filtering could not match the filtering applied to full-length reads. Sequences were annotated with PyIR, a Python wrapper for IgBLAST v1.9, and V/J genes and CDR3 were assigned using IMGT germline references. Reads with weak V/J assignments (E-value above 1e-6), missing CDR3, stop codons, out-of-frame junctions, or ambiguous translated residues were removed. A V3J clonotype was defined by an identical inferred V gene, J gene, and CDR3 amino acid sequence. Percentage overlap between repertoires was calculated by dividing the number of shared unique clonotypes by the size of the smaller repertoire. Three approaches were used to assess repertoire richness: RTK rarefaction, the Chao1 estimator, and Recon v2.1 estimates of unobserved clonotypes. OLGA was used to compute generation probabilities for all TCRbeta clonotypes that the gDNA method yielded from a handful of donors. The source is immuneACCESS, and TCRdb retained only in-frame sequences with V and J called. Part of the clones is not carried over; for the studies checked, unresolved V genes explain less than half of this, and the remainder is unexplained. The V and J calls and clone size were taken over from that table, and D and trimming were inferred from the DNA. The sample table records roughly 2,500,000 clones; under 95% of these occur just once. Of the sample, about 0.34% falls within the top ten clones.

The sequencing input was naive CD4+ T cells from PBMCs. This sample's cell subset or site label indicates: CD45RA+ positively selected. The source of this sequence is a man between 18 and 35 years old in good health. Some clones in this sample may be carry-over from other donors' samples. The chain joins TRBV11-3 to TRBJ2-7; too little of a D gene remains to name it. The CDR3 has the sequence CASSATIRPYEQYF. The nucleotides are TGTGCCAGCAGCGCGACCATCCGGCCCTACGAGCAGTACTTC.